This T cell receptor beta chain is drawn from a study of blood T cell repertoires in COVID-19 (dated by TCRdb to 2020 to 2022). Background on the whole study: Samples from collaborators originated in the United States, Italy and Spain and spanned both the acute and convalescent phases of COVID-19. Subjects who had been exposed to COVID-19, were actively infected with it, or had recovered from it provided the deeply sampled blood TCRbeta repertoires that made up the dataset. Where available, HLA class I and class II types were obtained from metadata supplied by the sample provider rather than from assay-based typing. The prospective study material was composed of cDNA or gDNA derived from T cells, B-cell-depleted T cells, or PBMCs. Samples came from the ongoing ImmuneRACE study (first 160 participants) plus 1,254 subjects from 6 global collaborators. The repertoires were released in a freely available public database meant as a resource for research on the immune response to SARS-CoV-2. Nearly every sample came with metadata listing a de-identified subject ID, COVID-19 status, age in years and sex. The paper's findings and limits, for the study overall: The quantity of clinical and demographic metadata differed by source and by participant and was supplied without curation.

This clone was detected only once. Its antigen is unknown. Base qualities were left out, and no much larger clone turns up one base away. Participants in the prospective study were enrolled through a virtual design, were aged 18 to 89 years, and lived in approximately 25 United States geographic areas. In the prospective study, participants were assigned to cohorts based on the clinical history participants reported in a screening survey and a study questionnaire. ImmuneRACE Cohort 3 recovered participants were defined by two consecutive negative NP/OP PCR tests, healthcare professional clearance, or symptom resolution. Each participant in the prospective study had whole blood, serum and a nasopharyngeal or oropharyngeal swab collected by mobile phlebotomists. Prospective study participants could optionally give additional blood draws and questionnaires over an approximately 2-month period. Before DNA extraction, blood samples from the prospective study were shipped at room temperature or frozen.

TCRbeta CDR3 regions were amplified from genomic DNA by means of the immunoSEQ Assay, a bias-controlled multiplex PCR. The study's processing was this. The number of nucleated cells in each sample was estimated from the amplification of reference gene primers within the assay. Sequence reads were collapsed and filtered to measure the absolute abundance of every unique TCRbeta CDR3 rearrangement. For each sample, productive Simpson clonality was calculated as the square root of Simpson's diversity index across productive rearrangements. TCRdb's version of the immuneACCESS table is confined to in-frame rearrangements and falls short of the full clone set. An unresolved V gene accounts for under half of the shortfall where checked; the remainder is of unknown origin. The V and J calls and clone size come from that table; D and trimming were worked out from the DNA. The sample data list 310,000 or so clones, and roughly nine tenths of these were observed just once. Around 6% of the sample comes from the top ten.

Sequencing was carried out using PBMCs or T cells enriched from blood (not recorded which). The TCR was taken from a woman in her twenties or thirties who had recovered from COVID-19.

CDR3 protein: CASSQDRTGEATEAFF. The nucleotides read TGCGCCAGCAGCCAAGACCGGACAGGGGAGGCCACTGAAGCTTTCTTT. The chain couples TRBV4-3 to TRBJ1-1; 9 of the junction bases match TRBD1. The CDR3 sequence holds 16 residues, the cysteine and phenylalanine included. Of all the DNA, just the CDR3 is kept, 48 bases in frame from base 1. From a lookup of the germline V gene, CDR1 and CDR2 are LGHNA and YSLEER. The V end gives up 0 bases and the J end 4 bases, leaving 6 bases in the junction not matched to a gene.